Given below is one T cell receptor (beta chain) in context. This clone has a single count. This receptor's antigen is unknown. The sample holds no much larger clone one base away, and base qualities are not on file. Based on the germline V gene, the CDR1 and CDR2 sequences are SGHRS and YFSETQ. V is cut back by 2 bases and J by 1 base, with 12 bases in the junction unmatched. The CDR3 runs 20 residues from the cysteine to the phenylalanine. Only the CDR3 DNA is retained, 60 bases long and in frame from the first base. TCRbeta CDR3 regions were amplified from genomic DNA using the immunoSEQ Assay, a bias-controlled multiplex PCR. Processing in the source paper ran as follows. Within the assay, amplification of reference gene primers was used to estimate how many nucleated cells each sample contained. To quantify the absolute abundance of each unique TCRbeta CDR3 rearrangement, sequence reads were collapsed and filtered. For each sample, productive Simpson clonality was calculated by taking the square root of Simpson's diversity index across productive rearrangements. Held by TCRdb, this immuneACCESS table contains in-frame sequences only and omits some clones. Under half of the omission traces to an unresolved V gene where checked; the cause of the rest is unknown. Clonal size and the V and J genes are those of that table, whereas D and trimming came from the DNA. The sample table lists 250,000 to 400,000 clones, 85% of them with a count of one. The ten largest make up 1.9% of the sample.

Participants in the prospective study were enrolled through a virtual design, were aged roughly 18 to 100 years, and lived in about 25 United States geographic areas. In the prospective study, participants were assigned to cohorts based on the clinical history participants reported in a screening survey and a study questionnaire. Exposed participants had been in contact with someone with a PCR-confirmed or clinician-diagnosed COVID-19 case within 2 weeks of study entry. In the prospective study, whole blood, serum and a nasopharyngeal or oropharyngeal swab were collected from each participant by mobile phlebotomists. Prospective study participants could optionally give additional blood draws and questionnaires over an approximately 2-month period. Blood samples from the prospective study were shipped frozen or at room temperature prior to DNA extraction. The sample belongs to a study of blood T cell repertoires in COVID-19 (dated by TCRdb to about 2020). For the wider study: Collaborator samples came from the United States, Italy and Spain and covered acute and convalescent phases of COVID-19. The prospective study material was composed of cDNA or gDNA derived from T cells, B-cell-depleted T cells, or PBMCs. Deeply sampled blood TCRbeta repertoires from subjects exposed to, actively infected with, or recovered from COVID-19 were included in the dataset. A freely available public database, intended as a resource for researchers studying the immune response to SARS-CoV-2, is where the repertoires were released. The samples were drawn from two sources: the first 160 participants of the ongoing ImmuneRACE study, and 1,254 subjects contributed by 6 global collaborators. Sample metadata almost always included a de-identified subject ID, COVID-19 status, age in years and sex. Where HLA class I and class II types were available, the types were taken from metadata supplied by the sample provider, not from assay-based typing. The research as a whole found: The quantity of clinical and demographic metadata differed by source and by participant and was supplied without curation.

Sequencing input: PBMCs or T cells enriched from blood (not recorded which). In this chain, TRBV5-1 is recombined with TRBJ2-2; the central 12 bases match TRBD2. The clonotype originates from a woman between 25 and 40 years old who had been exposed to COVID-19. The DNA sequence is given as TGCGCCAGCAGCTTTGGGCTTCTAGCGGGAGGGCCCGGGAACACCGGGGAGCTGTTTTTT. Its protein reads: CASSFGLLAGGPGNTGELFF.